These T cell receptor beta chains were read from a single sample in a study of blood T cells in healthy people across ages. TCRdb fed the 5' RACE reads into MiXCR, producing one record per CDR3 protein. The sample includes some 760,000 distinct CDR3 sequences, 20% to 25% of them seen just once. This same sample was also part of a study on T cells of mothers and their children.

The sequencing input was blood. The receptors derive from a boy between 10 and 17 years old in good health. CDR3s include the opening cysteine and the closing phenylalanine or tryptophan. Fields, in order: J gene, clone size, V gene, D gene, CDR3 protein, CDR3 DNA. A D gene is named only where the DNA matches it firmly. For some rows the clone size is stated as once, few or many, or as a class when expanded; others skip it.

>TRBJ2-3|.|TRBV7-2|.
CASQWRGTDTQYF
TGTGCCAGTCAGTGGCGCGGCACAGATACGCAGTATTTT
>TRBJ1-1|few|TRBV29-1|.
CSAGGQQNTEAFF
TGCAGCGCCGGAGGACAGCAGAACACTGAAGCTTTCTTT
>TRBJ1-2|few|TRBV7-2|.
CASSSGLTYGYTF
TGTGCCAGCAGCTCTGGACTTACTTATGGCTACACCTTC
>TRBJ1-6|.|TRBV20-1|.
CSAGDITSPLHF
TGCAGTGCAGGGGACATAACTTCACCCCTCCACTTT
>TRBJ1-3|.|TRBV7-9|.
CASSPEGSSGNTIYF
TGTGCCAGCAGCCCGGAGGGGTCATCAGGAAACACCATATATTTT
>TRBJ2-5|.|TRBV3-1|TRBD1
CASSQESTAGTGVQYF
TGTGCCAGCAGCCAAGAGAGTACTGCCGGGACAGGGGTGCAGTACTTC
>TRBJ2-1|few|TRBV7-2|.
CASSLGLTQFF
TGTGCCAGCAGCTTAGGACTGACGCAGTTCTTC
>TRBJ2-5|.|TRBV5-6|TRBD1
CASSFYRGTYQETQYF
TGTGCCAGCAGCTTTTACAGGGGGACGTACCAAGAGACCCAGTACTTC
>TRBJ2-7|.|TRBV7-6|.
CASRDGETYEQYF
TGTGCCAGCCGTGATGGGGAAACCTACGAGCAGTACTTC
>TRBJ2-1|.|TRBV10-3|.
CAISPDSYEEQFF
TGTGCCATCAGCCCCGATTCCTACGAAGAGCAGTTCTTC
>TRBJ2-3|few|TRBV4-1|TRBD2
CASSDFGGSVNGDTQYF
TGCGCCAGCAGCGACTTTGGCGGGAGCGTGAACGGAGATACGCAGTATTTT
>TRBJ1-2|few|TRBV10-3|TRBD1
CATQGDISLLAYGYTF
TGTGCCACGCAGGGGGACATTTCCCTCCTTGCCTATGGCTACACCTTC
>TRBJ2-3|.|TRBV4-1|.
CASSQEVRLQYTDTQYF
TGCGCCAGCAGCCAAGAAGTGAGGCTGCAGTACACAGATACGCAGTATTTT
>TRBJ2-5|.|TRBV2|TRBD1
CASSARQGNGETQYF
TGTGCCAGCAGTGCAAGACAGGGGAACGGAGAGACCCAGTACTTC
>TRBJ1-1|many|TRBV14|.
CASSPKRNTEAFF
TGTGCCAGCAGCCCGAAACGGAACACTGAAGCTTTCTTT
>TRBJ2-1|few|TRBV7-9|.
CASSPGDWGGLNEQFF
TGTGCCAGCAGCCCGGGAGACTGGGGGGGGCTCAATGAGCAGTTCTTC
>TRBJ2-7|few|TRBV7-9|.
CASSFGGYYEQYF
TGTGCCAGCAGCTTCGGCGGATACTACGAGCAGTACTTC
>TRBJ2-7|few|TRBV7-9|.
CASSFSDVSYEQYF
TGTGCCAGCAGCTTCTCGGACGTATCCTACGAGCAGTACTTC
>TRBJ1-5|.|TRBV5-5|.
CASSSPAVQVVGPQHF
TGTGCCAGCAGCTCCCCAGCTGTCCAGGTGGTAGGGCCCCAGCATTTT
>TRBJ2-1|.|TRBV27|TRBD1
CASSLGQGAFEQFF
TGTGCCAGCAGTTTAGGCCAGGGGGCCTTCGAGCAGTTCTTC
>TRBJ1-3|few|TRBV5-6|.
CASSPDRSSGNTIYF
TGTGCCAGCAGCCCCGACAGGAGCTCTGGAAACACCATATATTTT
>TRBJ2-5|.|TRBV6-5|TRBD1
CASSYTGVGYQETQYF
TGTGCCAGCAGTTACACAGGGGTGGGGTACCAAGAGACCCAGTACTTC
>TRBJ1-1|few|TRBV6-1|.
CASTLKDGRTEAFF
TGTGCCAGCACTCTTAAAGACGGGCGGACTGAAGCTTTCTTT
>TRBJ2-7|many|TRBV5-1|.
CASSFDSYEQYF
TGTGCCAGCAGCTTCGACAGCTACGAGCAGTACTTC
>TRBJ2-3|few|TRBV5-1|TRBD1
CASSMTGDSTDTQYF
TGCGCCAGCAGTATGACAGGGGACAGCACAGATACGCAGTATTTT
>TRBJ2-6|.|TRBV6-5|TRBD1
CASRRRGLGANVLTF
TGTGCCAGCAGAAGAAGGGGGCTAGGGGCCAACGTCCTGACTTTC
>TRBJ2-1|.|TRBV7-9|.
CASSLGPGSSYNEQFF
TGTGCCAGCAGCCTGGGGCCCGGAAGCTCCTACAATGAGCAGTTCTTC
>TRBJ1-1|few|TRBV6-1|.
CASSTGPIPTLSGTEAFF
TGTGCCAGCAGTACGGGGCCGATCCCGACTCTCTCGGGCACTGAAGCTTTCTTT
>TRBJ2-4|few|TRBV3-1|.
CASSQESLLSIQYF
TGTGCCAGCAGCCAAGAGTCGTTGCTGAGCATTCAGTACTTC
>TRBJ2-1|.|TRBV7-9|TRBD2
CASSSFSGGGYNEQFF
TGTGCCAGCAGCTCATTTAGCGGGGGAGGCTACAATGAGCAGTTCTTC
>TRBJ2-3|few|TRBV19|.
CASSIERDSTDTQYF
TGTGCCAGTAGTATAGAAAGAGACAGCACAGATACGCAGTATTTT
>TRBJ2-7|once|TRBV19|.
CASSIVGDSYEQYF
TGTGCCAGTAGTATAGTAGGGGATAGCTACGAGCAGTACTTC
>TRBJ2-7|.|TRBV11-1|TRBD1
CASTWDSPYEQYF
TGTGCCAGCACCTGGGACAGCCCTTACGAGCAGTACTTC
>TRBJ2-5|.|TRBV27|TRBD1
CASSLSEGQGQETQYF
TGTGCCAGCAGTTTATCCGAGGGACAGGGCCAAGAGACCCAGTACTTC
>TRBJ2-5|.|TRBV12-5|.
CASGLGGLHQETQYF
TGTGCTAGTGGTTTGGGCGGACTACACCAAGAGACCCAGTACTTC
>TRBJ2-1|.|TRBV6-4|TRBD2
CASSEAGGSNEQFF
TGTGCCAGCAGTGAAGCGGGGGGATCCAATGAGCAGTTCTTC
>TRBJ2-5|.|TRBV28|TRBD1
CASSTDRLGETQYF
TGTGCCAGCAGCACGGACAGGCTCGGAGAGACCCAGTACTTC
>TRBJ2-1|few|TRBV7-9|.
CASSPVGSDEQFF
TGTGCCAGCAGCCCTGTTGGCAGCGATGAGCAGTTCTTC
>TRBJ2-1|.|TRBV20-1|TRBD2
CSSGRLGNEQFF
TGCTCCAGCGGGAGATTAGGCAATGAGCAGTTCTTC
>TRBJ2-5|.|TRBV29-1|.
CSVVEHNQETQYF
TGCAGCGTTGTTGAACACAATCAAGAGACCCAGTACTTC
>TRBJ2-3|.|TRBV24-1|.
CATSDPDQQYF
TGTGCCACCAGTGACCCCGACCAGCAGTATTTT
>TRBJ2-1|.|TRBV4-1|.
CASSSEGGTDEQFF
TGCGCCAGCAGCTCTGAGGGGGGAACAGATGAGCAGTTCTTC
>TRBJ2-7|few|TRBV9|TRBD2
CASSVGSGNYEQYF
TGTGCCAGCAGCGTTGGTAGCGGGAACTACGAGCAGTACTTC
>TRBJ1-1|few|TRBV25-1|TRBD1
CATTGERNTEAFF
TGTGCCACCACAGGGGAACGGAACACTGAAGCTTTCTTT
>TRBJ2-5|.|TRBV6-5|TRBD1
CASSPKGQGALYRYF
TGTGCCAGCAGTCCTAAGGGACAGGGGGCGTTGTATCGGTACTTC
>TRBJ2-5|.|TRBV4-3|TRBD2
CASSQEVAGVQGEETQYF
TGCGCCAGCAGCCAAGAGGTAGCGGGGGTTCAGGGTGAAGAGACCCAGTACTTC
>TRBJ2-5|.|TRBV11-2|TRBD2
CASSLTSGISQETQYF
TGTGCCAGCAGCTTGACTAGCGGGATATCCCAAGAGACCCAGTACTTC
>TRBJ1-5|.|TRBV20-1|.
CSALGRISDNQPQHF
TGCAGTGCCCTCGGACGGATCTCAGACAATCAGCCCCAGCATTTT
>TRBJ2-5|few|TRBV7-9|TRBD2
CASSSPRDSGSETQYF
TGTGCCAGCAGCTCTCCCCGGGATAGCGGGAGTGAGACCCAGTACTTC
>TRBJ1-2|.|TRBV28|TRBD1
CASNMGQGIDYGYTF
TGTGCCAGCAACATGGGACAGGGGATAGACTATGGCTACACCTTC
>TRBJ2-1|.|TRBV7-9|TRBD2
CASSSPSGTSRSYNEQFF
TGTGCCAGCAGCTCTCCCTCCGGGACTAGCAGGTCCTACAATGAGCAGTTCTTC